One and the same sample provided the 27 T cell receptor beta chains below, sequenced in a study of blood T cell repertoires in COVID-19. Data came from immunoSEQ multiplex PCR; TCRdb stores just in-frame clones and leaves some out. The sample yields about 380,000 clones, 85% seen once. What was sequenced was peripheral blood. These receptors were obtained from a woman between 18 and 30 years old with acute or convalescent COVID-19.

The rearrangement links TRBV5-1 to TRBJ2-3, with TRBD1 as a possible D gene (6 bases). Trimming cost V 0 bases and J 2 bases, with 10 bases left between them. Germline assignment: CDR1 SGHRS and CDR2 YFSETQ. This CDR3 spans 15 amino acids. The CDR3 spells CASSLEGQYTDTQYF. The CDR3 nucleotides are TGCGCCAGCAGCTTGGAAGGACAGTACACAGATACGCAGTATTTT. The entire variable domain, with the rest obtained from reference TRBV5-1 and TRBJ2-3, is as follows: KAGVTQTPRYLIKTRGQQVTLSCSPISGHRSVSWYQQTPGQGLQFLFEYFSETQRNKGNFPGRFSGRQFSNSRSEMNVSTLELGDSALYLCASSLEGQYTDTQYFGPGTRLTVL.

The genes are TRBV14 and TRBJ1-3; 8 bases are shared with TRBD1. Per the germline V gene, CDR1 is SGHDN and CDR2 is FVKESK. After removal of 1 base from V and 2 bases from J, the junction contained 1 base not matched to a gene. This CDR3 region has 15 residues. CDR3 nucleotide sequence: TGTGCCAGCAGCCAAGTCAGGGGGCCTGGAAACACCATATATTTT. It specifies CASSQVRGPGNTIYF.

The V and J genes are TRBV5-1 and TRBJ2-3; D not certain. Germline-derived CDR1 and CDR2 are SGHRS and YFSETQ. The CDR3 spans 14 residues. V was shortened by 1 base and J by 4 bases, with 10 bases between the two germline ends. As DNA, the CDR3 is TGCGCCAGCAGCTTGACGAAAGCCGCAGATACGCAGTATTTT. It specifies CASSLTKAADTQYF.

The chain has TRBV19 and TRBJ1-5, with a weak D call TRBD1 (6 bases). With 2 bases removed from V and 4 bases from J, the gap between germline ends came to 15 bases. This CDR3 spans 16 amino acids. Germline CDR1 and CDR2: LNHDA and SQIVND (reference sequence). CDR3 amino acids: CASSITPGAKNQPQHF. The CDR3 DNA sequence: TGTGCCAGTAGTATAACTCCAGGGGCGAAAAATCAGCCCCAGCATTTT.

On this clone itself: Other DNA sequences of this sample code for an identical CDR3. The gene calls are TRBV9 and TRBJ1-1, with 7 bases matching TRBD1. This CDR3 has 14 amino acids. CDR1 is SGDLS, CDR2 YYNGEE, per germline. After removal of 0 bases from V and 1 base from J, the junction contained 0 bases not matched to a gene. CDR3 nucleotide sequence: TGTGCCAGCAGCGTAGGGGACAGGAACACTGAAGCTTTCTTT. Translated, it gives CASSVGDRNTEAFF. The full variable domain, its missing parts supplied by reference TRBV9 and TRBJ1-1, is DSGVTQTPKHLITATGQRVTLRCSPRSGDLSVYWYQQSLDQGLQFLIQYYNGEERAKGNILERFSAQQFPDLHSELNLSSLELGDSALYFCASSVGDRNTEAFFGQGTRLTVV.

The J gene is TRBJ2-5, the V gene TRBV7-8; 8 nucleotides agree with TRBD2. The ends lost 6 bases at V and 5 bases at J; junction bases unmatched: 8. This CDR3 is 14 amino acids long. Germline lookup yields CDR1 SGHVS and CDR2 FQNEAQ. The CDR3 region is CASSHAGGTETQYF. The CDR3 DNA follows: TGTGCCAGCAGTCATGCGGGAGGCACGGAGACCCAGTACTTC.

CDR3: CASSVGLGTANYGYTF. CDR3 nucleotides: TGTGCCAGCAGCGTCGGGCTGGGGACAGCTAACTATGGCTACACCTTC. The V gene is TRBV9, the J gene TRBJ1-2; 7 nucleotides match TRBD1. V lost 2 bases and J lost 0; bases outside the gene matches: 7. The germline gives CDR1 SGDLS, CDR2 YYNGEE. The CDR3 consists of 16 residues.

The chain joins TRBV5-8 to TRBJ2-3; D is possibly TRBD2 (7 bases). Germline CDR1 and CDR2: SGHTS and YDEGEE. Trimming shortened V by 2 bases and J by 1 base, and 17 bases separated the two germline ends. This CDR3 spans 17 amino acids. CDR3 amino acids: CASSFVGGPTGTDTQYF. In DNA form, the CDR3 reads TGTGCCAGCAGCTTTGTGGGGGGGCCTACGGGCACAGATACGCAGTATTTT.

The chain has TRBV30 and TRBJ2-3, with D perhaps matching TRBD2 (6 bases). V shed 3 bases and J shed 4 bases, with 14 bases lying between them. CDR1 is GTSNPN, CDR2 SVGIG, per germline (reference sequence). The CDR3 sequence is 14 residues long. The CDR3 DNA sequence: TGTGCCTGGAGCCTCCTTGGCGGGGCAGATACGCAGTATTTT. This codes for CAWSLLGGADTQYF.

This chain joins TRBV15 and TRBJ1-1, with 7 bases matching TRBD1. Germline loops: CDR1 LNHNV, CDR2 YYDKDF (reference sequence). Unmatched junction bases numbered 6, after V lost 5 bases and J lost 3 bases. CDR3 length: 14 amino acids. The CDR3 DNA sequence: TGTGCCACCAGCGCCCGACAGGGCCACACTGAAGCTTTCTTT. Translated: CATSARQGHTEAFF.

In nucleotides, the CDR3 is TGTGCCTGGAGCCCATACTCTATAAACTATGGCTACACCTTC. Translation gives CAWSPYSINYGYTF. The chain uses TRBV30 and TRBJ1-2; D is ambiguous. The V end lost 3 bases, the J end lost 2 bases, and 13 bases lay between the germline ends. The CDR3 has 14 amino acids. Germline CDR1 reads GTSNPN; CDR2 reads SVGIG (reference sequence).

The gene calls are TRBV2 and TRBJ1-6, with D uncertain. The germline V and J ends were trimmed by 7 bases and 0 bases, with 19 bases remaining between them. CDR3 length: 18 amino acids. The germline V gene encodes CDR1 SNHLY and CDR2 FYNNEI. This chain's CDR3 is CASTAPHGGDSYNSPLHF. Here the CDR3 DNA reads TGTGCCAGCACCGCTCCCCACGGAGGTGACTCCTATAATTCACCCCTCCACTTT.

This clone was counted between two and nine times. The chain recombines TRBV27 with TRBJ1-1; D is possibly TRBD1 (6 bases). The CDR3 has 13 residues. V was pared by 4 bases and J by 6 bases, with 12 bases between. CDR1 is MNHEY and CDR2 is SMNVEV in the germline V gene (reference sequence). The CDR3 reads CASSWGGGAEAFF. Written as DNA, the CDR3 is TGTGCCAGCAGTTGGGGAGGGGGGGCTGAAGCTTTCTTT.

This clone was observed a few times. DNA of the CDR3: TGCAGCGTTGAGACAGGCACTACCTACGAGCAGTACTTC. It codes for CSVETGTTYEQYF. The V and J genes are TRBV29-1 and TRBJ2-7; D is possibly TRBD1 (6 bases). V lost 3 bases to trimming and J lost 2 bases, with 11 bases between them. The CDR3 covers 13 residues. The germline CDR1 and CDR2 sequences are SQVTM and ANQGSEA.

V usage is TRBV24-1 and J usage is TRBJ1-4; the match to TRBD1 covers 7 bases. The CDR3 contains 17 residues. The ends lost 3 bases at V and 4 bases at J; junction bases unmatched: 10. Germline CDR1 reads KGHDR; CDR2 reads SFDVKD. DNA of the CDR3: TGTGCCACCAGTGATCTAAAGGACAGGCCTTTTAATGAAAAACTGTTTTTT. Protein sequence: CATSDLKDRPFNEKLFF.

This clone was observed a handful of times. The rearrangement links TRBV2 to TRBJ1-1, with 8 bases matching TRBD1. V lost 6 bases to trimming and J lost 1 base; unmatched junction nucleotides: 4. CDR3 size: 14 residues. Germline V gene data show CDR1 as SNHLY and CDR2 as FYNNEI. The CDR3 loop is CASRGQAKNTEAFF. CDR3 nucleotides: TGTGCCAGCAGGGGACAGGCAAAGAACACTGAAGCTTTCTTT.

The chain combines TRBV6-2 or TRBV6-3 with TRBJ1-5; the match to TRBD1 covers 8 bases. The V gene's germline CDR1 is MNHEY and CDR2 SVGEGT. The CDR3 sequence is 18 residues long. After removal of 6 bases from V and 0 bases from J, the junction contained 13 bases not matched to a gene. DNA of the CDR3: TGTGCCAGCAGCCCCGTTGACAGGGGAGGTACTAGCAATCAGCCCCAGCATTTT. It specifies CASSPVDRGGTSNQPQHF.

Concerning this clone: The junction and the germline gene differ at one end; a read error may be behind it. The rearrangement joins TRBV11-2 to TRBJ2-7; D is possibly TRBD2 (5 bases). Germline V lookup: CDR1 SGHAT, CDR2 FQNNGV. The CDR3 sequence is 13 residues long. CDR3 nucleotides: TGTGCCGGCAGCCTAGGGAGCTCCTACGAGCAGTACTTC. Amino acid sequence: CAGSLGSSYEQYF.

J is TRBJ2-3 and V is TRBV2; 12 bases are a match to TRBD2. The germline V gene encodes CDR1 SNHLY and CDR2 FYNNEI. Trimming removed 3 bases from V and 4 bases from J; junction bases left unmatched: 2. The CDR3 covers 15 residues. Here the CDR3 DNA reads TGTGCCAGCAGTGAGTCTAGCGGGGGGGCAGATACGCAGTATTTT. It encodes CASSESSGGADTQYF. Full variable domain (remainder filled in from reference TRBV2 and TRBJ2-3): EPEVTQTPSHQVTQMGQEVILRCVPISNHLYFYWYRQILGQKVEFLVSFYNNEISEKSEIFDDQFSVERPDGSNFTLKIRSTKLEDSAMYFCASSESSGGADTQYFGPGTRLTVL.

V is TRBV4-1 and J is TRBJ2-5; 9 positions match TRBD2. Looked up from germline, CDR1 is MGHRA and CDR2 is YSYEKL. The CDR3 consists of 13 residues. V dropped 5 bases and J dropped 5; count of bases not matched to a gene: 3. CDR3: CASSWGLAETQYF. CDR3 sequence (DNA): TGCGCCAGCAGCTGGGGACTAGCCGAGACCCAGTACTTC.

The V and J genes are TRBV30 and TRBJ1-2, with D possibly matching TRBD1 (6 bases). Germline values: CDR1 GTSNPN, CDR2 SVGIG (reference sequence). V gave up 1 base and J gave up 7 bases, with 16 bases separating them. There are 14 residues in the CDR3. The CDR3 DNA reads as TGTGCCTGGAGTGATGACACAGGGATTCTTGGCTACACCTTC. This codes for CAWSDDTGILGYTF.

The chain links TRBV7-6 to TRBJ2-7; unclear D gene. The V end was cut by 1 base, the J end by 6 bases, with 7 bases between. The CDR3 contains 12 residues. CDR1 and CDR2 (germline): SGHVS, FNYEAQ. CDR3 bases: TGTGCCAGCAGCTTAGAACGAGGCGAGCAGTACTTC. Translated: CASSLERGEQYF.

This clone was found a few times. The gene calls are TRBV2 and TRBJ1-1; the D gene is possibly TRBD1 (5 bases). Germline V CDR1 and CDR2: SNHLY, FYNNEI. The CDR3 length is 12 residues. V was shortened by 11 bases and J by 4 bases, with 14 bases between the two germline ends. CDR3 loop: CAGRRGGTEAFF. The CDR3 DNA follows: TGTGCCGGTCGACGGGGGGGCACTGAAGCTTTCTTT. The entire variable domain, with the rest obtained from reference TRBV2 and TRBJ1-1, is as follows: EPEVTQTPSHQVTQMGQEVILRCVPISNHLYFYWYRQILGQKVEFLVSFYNNEISEKSEIFDDQFSVERPDGSNFTLKIRSTKLEDSAMYFCAGRRGGTEAFFGQGTRLTVV.

CDR3 loop: CASSAQYGYTF. CDR3 nucleotides: TGTGCCAGCAGTGCACAGTATGGCTACACCTTC. J is TRBJ1-2 and V is TRBV2; D is uncertain. The CDR3 spans 11 residues. CDR1 is SNHLY and CDR2 is FYNNEI in the germline V gene. V shed 4 bases and J shed 5 bases, with 5 bases lying between them.

The V call is TRBV24-1, the J call TRBJ2-3, with D tentatively TRBD2 (5 bases). The ends were cut back, 1 base at V and 2 bases at J, with 12 bases in the middle. CDR1 is KGHDR, CDR2 SFDVKD, per germline. This CDR3 has 16 amino acids. The CDR3 spells CATSDFRRANTDTQYF. The CDR3, as DNA: TGTGCCACCAGTGATTTTCGGCGGGCGAACACAGATACGCAGTATTTT.

This clone was seen a handful of times. V and J are TRBV19 and TRBJ1-1; TRBD1 might be the D (5 bases). Germline-derived CDR1 and CDR2 are LNHDA and SQIVND (reference sequence). The CDR3 is 16 amino acids. Trimming pared 3 bases from V and 1 base from J, leaving 15 bases between. CDR3 loop: CASSIFTPGGNTEAFF. The CDR3 DNA is TGTGCCAGTAGTATCTTCACGCCGGGGGGGAACACTGAAGCTTTCTTT.

The chain carries TRBV5-1 and TRBJ1-1, with D perhaps matching TRBD1 (5 bases). Deletions cut 4 bases from V and 10 bases from J, with 14 bases between. The V gene's germline CDR1 is SGHRS and CDR2 YFSETQ. The CDR3 runs 12 residues. The CDR3 sequence is CASSTFSGLAFF. CDR3 DNA sequence: TGCGCCAGCAGCACGTTCTCAGGGTTAGCTTTCTTT.